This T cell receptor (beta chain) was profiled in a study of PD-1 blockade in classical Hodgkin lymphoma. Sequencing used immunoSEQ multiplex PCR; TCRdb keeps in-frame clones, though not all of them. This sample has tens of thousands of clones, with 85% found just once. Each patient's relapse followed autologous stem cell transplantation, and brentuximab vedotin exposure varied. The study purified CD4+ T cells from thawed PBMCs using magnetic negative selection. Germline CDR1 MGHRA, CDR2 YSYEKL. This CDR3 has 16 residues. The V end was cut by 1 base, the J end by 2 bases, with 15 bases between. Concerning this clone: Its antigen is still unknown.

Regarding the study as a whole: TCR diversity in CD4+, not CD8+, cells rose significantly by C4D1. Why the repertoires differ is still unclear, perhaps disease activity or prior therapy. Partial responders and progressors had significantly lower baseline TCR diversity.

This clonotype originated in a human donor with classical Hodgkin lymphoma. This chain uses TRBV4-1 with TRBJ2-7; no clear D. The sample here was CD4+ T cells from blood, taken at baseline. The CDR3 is CASSQGKGTPPYEQYF. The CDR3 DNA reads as TGCGCCAGCAGCCAAGGAAAGGGAACACCCCCCTACGAGCAGTACTTC.